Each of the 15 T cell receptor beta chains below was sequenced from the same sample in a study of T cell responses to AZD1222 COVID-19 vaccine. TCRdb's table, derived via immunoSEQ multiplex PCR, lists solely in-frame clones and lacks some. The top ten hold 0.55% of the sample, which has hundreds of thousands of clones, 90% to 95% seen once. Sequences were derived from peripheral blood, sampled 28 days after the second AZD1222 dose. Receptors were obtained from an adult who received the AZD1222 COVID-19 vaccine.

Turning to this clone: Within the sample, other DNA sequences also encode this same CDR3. This CDR3 reads CASRGTGGHGYTF. The CDR3 nucleotides read TGTGCCAGCAGAGGGACCGGGGGCCATGGCTACACCTTC. V is TRBV27 and J is TRBJ1-2; tentative D call: TRBD1 (6 bases). Trimming cost V 6 bases and J 6 bases, with 14 bases left between them. The CDR3 is made up of 13 amino acids. CDR1 is MNHEY, CDR2 SMNVEV, per germline (reference sequence).

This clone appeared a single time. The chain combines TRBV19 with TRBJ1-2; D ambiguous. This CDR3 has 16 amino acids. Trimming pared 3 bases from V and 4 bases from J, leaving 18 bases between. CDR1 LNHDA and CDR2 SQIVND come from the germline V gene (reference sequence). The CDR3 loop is CASSILTFSNFYGYTF. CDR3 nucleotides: TGTGCCAGTAGTATCCTAACATTCAGCAACTTCTATGGCTACACCTTC.

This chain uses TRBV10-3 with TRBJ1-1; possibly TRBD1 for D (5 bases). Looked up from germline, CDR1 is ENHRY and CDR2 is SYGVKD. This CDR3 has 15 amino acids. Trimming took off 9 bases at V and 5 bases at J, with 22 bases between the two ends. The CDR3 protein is CAIKGSVGDRTEAFF. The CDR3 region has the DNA TGTGCCATAAAGGGGTCAGTAGGCGACAGAACTGAAGCTTTCTTT.

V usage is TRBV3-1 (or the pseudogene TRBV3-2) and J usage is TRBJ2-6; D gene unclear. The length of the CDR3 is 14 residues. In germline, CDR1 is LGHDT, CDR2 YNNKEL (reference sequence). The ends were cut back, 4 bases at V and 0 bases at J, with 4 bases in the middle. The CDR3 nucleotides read TGTGCCAGCAGCCGCAACTCTGGGGCCAACGTCCTGACTTTC. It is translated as CASSRNSGANVLTF.

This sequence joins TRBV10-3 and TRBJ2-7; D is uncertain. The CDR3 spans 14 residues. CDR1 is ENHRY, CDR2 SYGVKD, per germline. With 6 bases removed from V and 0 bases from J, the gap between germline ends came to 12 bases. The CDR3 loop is CAISTEQSSYEQYF. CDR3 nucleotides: TGTGCCATCAGCACCGAACAGAGCTCCTACGAGCAGTACTTC.

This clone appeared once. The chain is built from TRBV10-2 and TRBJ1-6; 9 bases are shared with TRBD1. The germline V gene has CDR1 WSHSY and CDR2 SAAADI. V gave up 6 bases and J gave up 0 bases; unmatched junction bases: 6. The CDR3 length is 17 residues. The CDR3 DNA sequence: TGCGCCAGCAGCCCAGGACAGGGGAGCTCCTATAATTCACCCCTCCACTTT. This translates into CASSPGQGSSYNSPLHF.

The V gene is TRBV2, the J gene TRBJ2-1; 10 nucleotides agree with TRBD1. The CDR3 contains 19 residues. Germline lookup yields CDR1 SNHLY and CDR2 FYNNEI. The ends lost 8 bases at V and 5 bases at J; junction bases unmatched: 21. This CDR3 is CASSYSGTGAYTANNEQFF. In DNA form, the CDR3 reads TGTGCCAGCTCCTACTCCGGGACAGGGGCATACACGGCTAACAATGAGCAGTTCTTC.

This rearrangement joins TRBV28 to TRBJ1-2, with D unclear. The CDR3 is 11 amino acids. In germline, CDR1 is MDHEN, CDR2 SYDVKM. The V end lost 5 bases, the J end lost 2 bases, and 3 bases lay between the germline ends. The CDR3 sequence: CASSHNYGYTF. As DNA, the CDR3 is TGTGCCAGCAGTCACAACTATGGCTACACCTTC.

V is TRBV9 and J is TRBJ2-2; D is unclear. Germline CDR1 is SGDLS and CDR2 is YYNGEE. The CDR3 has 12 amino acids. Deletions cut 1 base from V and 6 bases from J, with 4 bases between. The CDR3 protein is CASSVMAGELFF. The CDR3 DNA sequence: TGTGCCAGCAGCGTAATGGCCGGGGAGCTGTTTTTT.

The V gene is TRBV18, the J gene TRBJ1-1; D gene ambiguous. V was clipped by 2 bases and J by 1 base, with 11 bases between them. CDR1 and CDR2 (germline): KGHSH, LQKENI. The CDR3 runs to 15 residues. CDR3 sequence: CASSPNPPSNTEAFF. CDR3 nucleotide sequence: TGTGCCAGCTCACCAAACCCGCCTTCGAACACTGAAGCTTTCTTT.

Here the CDR3 DNA reads TGCAGCGTAGCGACAGCCATGAACACTGAAGCTTTCTTT. The encoded protein is CSVATAMNTEAFF. The chain links TRBV29-1 to TRBJ1-1; a possible D gene is TRBD1 (5 bases). Germline assignment: CDR1 SQVTM and CDR2 ANQGSEA. CDR3 length: 13 amino acids. V dropped 6 bases and J dropped 0 bases, with 11 bases sitting between them.

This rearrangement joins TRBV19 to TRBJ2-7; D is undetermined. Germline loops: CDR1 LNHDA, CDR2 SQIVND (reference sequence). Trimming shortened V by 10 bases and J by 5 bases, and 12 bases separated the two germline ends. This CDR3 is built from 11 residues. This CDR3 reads CATRKGHEQYF. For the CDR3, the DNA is TGTGCCACTCGTAAGGGCCACGAGCAGTACTTC.

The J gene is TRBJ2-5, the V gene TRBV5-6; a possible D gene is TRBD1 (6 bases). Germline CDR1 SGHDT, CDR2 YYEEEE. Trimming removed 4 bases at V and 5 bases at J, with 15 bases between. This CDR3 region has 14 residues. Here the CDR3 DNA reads TGTGCCAGCAGCCCCTGGACAGTTGCGGAGACCCAGTACTTC. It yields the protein CASSPWTVAETQYF.

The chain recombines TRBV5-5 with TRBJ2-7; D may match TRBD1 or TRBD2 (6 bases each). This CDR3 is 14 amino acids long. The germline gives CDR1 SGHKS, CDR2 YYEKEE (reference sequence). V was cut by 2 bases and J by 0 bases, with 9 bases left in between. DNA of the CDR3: TGTGCCAGCAGCTTAAGGGGGGACTCCTACGAGCAGTACTTC. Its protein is CASSLRGDSYEQYF.

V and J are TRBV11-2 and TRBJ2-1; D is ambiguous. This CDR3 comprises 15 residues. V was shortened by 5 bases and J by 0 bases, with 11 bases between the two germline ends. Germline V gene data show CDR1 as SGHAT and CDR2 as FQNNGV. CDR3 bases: TGTGCCAGCAGCCCCGGTTCGAGCTCCTACAATGAGCAGTTCTTC. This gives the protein CASSPGSSSYNEQFF.